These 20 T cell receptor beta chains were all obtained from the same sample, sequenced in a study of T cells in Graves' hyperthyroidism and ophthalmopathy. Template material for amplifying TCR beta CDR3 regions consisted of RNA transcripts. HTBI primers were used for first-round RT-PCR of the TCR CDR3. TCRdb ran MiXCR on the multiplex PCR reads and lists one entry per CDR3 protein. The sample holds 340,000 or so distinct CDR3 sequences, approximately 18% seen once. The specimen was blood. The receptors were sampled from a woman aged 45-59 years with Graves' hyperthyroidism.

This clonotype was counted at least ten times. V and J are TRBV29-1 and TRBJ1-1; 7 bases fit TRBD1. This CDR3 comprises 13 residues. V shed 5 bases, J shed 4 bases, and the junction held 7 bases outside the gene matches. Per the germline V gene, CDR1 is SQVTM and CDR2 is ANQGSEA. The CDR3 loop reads CSVSTGMGTEAFF. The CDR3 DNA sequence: TGCAGCGTTTCGACAGGGATGGGCACTGAAGCTTTCTTT. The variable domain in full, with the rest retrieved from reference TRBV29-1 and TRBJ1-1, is SAVISQKPSRDICQRGTSLTIQCQVDSQVTMMFWYRQQPGQSLTLIATANQGSEATYESGFVIDKFPISRPNLTFSTLTVSNMSPEDSSIYLCSVSTGMGTEAFFGQGTRLTVV.

Here the CDR3 reads CASSPQSLSYEQYF. As DNA, the CDR3 is TGTGCCAGCAGCCCCCAATCCTTGTCCTACGAGCAGTACTTC. This chain links TRBV7-9 with TRBJ2-7; D not certain. The germline gives CDR1 SEHNR, CDR2 FQNEAQ (reference sequence). Trimming cost V 5 bases and J 1 base, with 12 bases left between them. This CDR3 has 14 residues.

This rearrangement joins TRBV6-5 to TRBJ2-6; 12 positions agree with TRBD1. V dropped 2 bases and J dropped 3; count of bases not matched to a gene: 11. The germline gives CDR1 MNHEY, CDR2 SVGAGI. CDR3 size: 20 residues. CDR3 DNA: TGTGCCAGCAGTTACGAAGCGCCGGGACAGGGGGCTGTTGGGGCCAACGTCCTGACTTTC. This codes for CASSYEAPGQGAVGANVLTF.

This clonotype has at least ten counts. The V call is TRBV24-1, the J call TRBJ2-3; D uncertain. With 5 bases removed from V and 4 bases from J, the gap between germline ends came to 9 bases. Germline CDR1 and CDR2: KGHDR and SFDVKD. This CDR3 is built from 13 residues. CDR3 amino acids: CATSGGWADTQYF. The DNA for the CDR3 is TGTGCCACCAGTGGTGGTTGGGCAGATACGCAGTATTTT.

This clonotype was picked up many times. In DNA, the CDR3 is TGTGCCACCAGTACCCCGAGGGGACAGGGGGAATACCAAGAGACCCAGTACTTC. Translating it yields CATSTPRGQGEYQETQYF. The genes are TRBV24-1 and TRBJ2-5; the match to TRBD1 covers 11 bases. There are 18 residues in the CDR3. Germline CDR1 KGHDR, CDR2 SFDVKD. With V trimmed by 6 bases and J by 0 bases, 11 bases remained unmatched.

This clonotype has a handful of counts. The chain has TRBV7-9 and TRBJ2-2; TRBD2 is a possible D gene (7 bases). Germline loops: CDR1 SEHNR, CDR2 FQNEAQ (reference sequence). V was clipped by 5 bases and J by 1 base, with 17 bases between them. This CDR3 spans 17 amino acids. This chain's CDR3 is CASSPGGLTGNTGELFF. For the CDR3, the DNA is TGTGCCAGCAGCCCCGGGGGGCTAACCGGGAACACCGGGGAGCTGTTTTTT.

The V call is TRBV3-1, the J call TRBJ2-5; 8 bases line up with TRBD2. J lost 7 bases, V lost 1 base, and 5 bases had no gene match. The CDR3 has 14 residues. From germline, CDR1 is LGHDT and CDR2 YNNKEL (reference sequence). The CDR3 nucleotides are TGTGCCAGCAGCCAAGCGGGGGGGGTAGCGACCCAGTACTTC. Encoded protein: CASSQAGGVATQYF.

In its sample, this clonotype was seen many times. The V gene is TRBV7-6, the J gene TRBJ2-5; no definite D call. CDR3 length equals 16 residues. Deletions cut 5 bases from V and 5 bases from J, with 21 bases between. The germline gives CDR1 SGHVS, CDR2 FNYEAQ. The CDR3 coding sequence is TGTGCCAGCAGCGCTCCCGGGCCGCCCTGGCGGGAGACCCAGTACTTC. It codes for CASSAPGPPWRETQYF.

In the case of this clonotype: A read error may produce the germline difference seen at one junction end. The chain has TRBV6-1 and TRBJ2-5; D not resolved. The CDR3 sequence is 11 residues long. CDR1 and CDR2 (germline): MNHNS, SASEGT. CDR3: CASSAQEAQYF. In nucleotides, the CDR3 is TGTGCCAGCAGTGCACAAGAGGCCCAGTACTTC.

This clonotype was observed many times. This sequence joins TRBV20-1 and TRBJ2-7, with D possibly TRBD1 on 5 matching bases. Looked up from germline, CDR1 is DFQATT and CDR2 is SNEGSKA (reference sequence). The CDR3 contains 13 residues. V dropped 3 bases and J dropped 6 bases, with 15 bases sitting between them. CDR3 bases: TGCAGTGCTAGCCGTGGGGCGCAGATCGAGCAGTACTTC. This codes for CSASRGAQIEQYF.

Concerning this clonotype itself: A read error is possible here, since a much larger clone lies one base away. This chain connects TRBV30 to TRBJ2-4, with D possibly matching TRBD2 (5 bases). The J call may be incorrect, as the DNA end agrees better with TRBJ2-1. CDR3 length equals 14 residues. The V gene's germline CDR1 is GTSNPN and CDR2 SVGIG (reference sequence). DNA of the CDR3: TGTGCCTGGAGTAGTTTGCACGGAGGAAACATTCAGTTCTTC. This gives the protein CAWSSLHGGNIQFF.

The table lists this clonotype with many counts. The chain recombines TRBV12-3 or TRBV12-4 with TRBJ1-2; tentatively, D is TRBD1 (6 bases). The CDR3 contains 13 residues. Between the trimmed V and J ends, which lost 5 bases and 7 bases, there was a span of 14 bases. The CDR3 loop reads CASSQNRATGYTF. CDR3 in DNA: TGTGCCAGCAGTCAGAACAGGGCAACTGGCTACACCTTC.

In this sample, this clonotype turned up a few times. The CDR3 region is CASSERRTGGHQPQHF. As DNA, the CDR3 is TGTGCCAGCAGTGAGCGGCGTACAGGGGGCCATCAGCCCCAGCATTTT. The J gene is TRBJ1-5, the V gene TRBV2; TRBD1 matches at 9 bases. CDR3 length: 16 amino acids. CDR1 is SNHLY, CDR2 FYNNEI, per germline. V shed 3 bases and J 5 bases; nucleotides not matched to a gene: 8. Drawing the rest from reference TRBV2 and TRBJ1-5, the complete variable domain is EPEVTQTPSHQVTQMGQEVILRCVPISNHLYFYWYRQILGQKVEFLVSFYNNEISEKSEIFDDQFSVERPDGSNFTLKIRSTKLEDSAMYFCASSERRTGGHQPQHFGDGTRLSIL.

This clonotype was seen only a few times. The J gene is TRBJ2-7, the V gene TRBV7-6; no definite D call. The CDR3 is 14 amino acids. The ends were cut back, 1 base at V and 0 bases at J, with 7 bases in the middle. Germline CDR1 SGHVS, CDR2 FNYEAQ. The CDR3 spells CASSLEQSSYEQYF. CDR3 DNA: TGTGCCAGCAGCTTAGAGCAGAGCTCCTACGAGCAGTACTTC.

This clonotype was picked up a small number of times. The CDR3 sequence: CATSRDRAGGETQYF. In nucleotides, the CDR3 is TGTGCCACCAGCAGAGACCGGGCCGGCGGAGAGACCCAGTACTTC. The chain recombines TRBV15 with TRBJ2-5; D is unresolved. Germline V gene lookup returns CDR1 LNHNV and CDR2 YYDKDF (reference sequence). The CDR3 runs to 15 residues. The germline V and J ends were trimmed by 0 bases and 4 bases, with 12 bases remaining between them.

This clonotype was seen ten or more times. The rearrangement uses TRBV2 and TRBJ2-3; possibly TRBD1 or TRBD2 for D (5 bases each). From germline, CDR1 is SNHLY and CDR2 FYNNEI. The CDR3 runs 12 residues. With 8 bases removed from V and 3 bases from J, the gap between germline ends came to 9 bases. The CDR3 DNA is TGTGCCAGCCGCTGGGGGACAGATACGCAGTATTTT. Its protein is CASRWGTDTQYF.

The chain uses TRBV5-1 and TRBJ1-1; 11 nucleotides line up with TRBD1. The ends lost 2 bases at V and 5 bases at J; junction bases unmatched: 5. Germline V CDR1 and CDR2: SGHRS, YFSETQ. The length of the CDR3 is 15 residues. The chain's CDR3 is CASSFSDRGLTEAFF. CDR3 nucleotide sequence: TGCGCCAGCAGCTTCTCGGACAGGGGGCTGACTGAAGCTTTCTTT.

CDR3 protein: CASSLWGGNTEAFF. CDR3 coding DNA: TGTGCCAGCAGTTTATGGGGCGGGAACACTGAAGCTTTCTTT. The chain has TRBV12-3 or TRBV12-4 and TRBJ1-1, with D possibly matching TRBD1 (5 bases). This CDR3 has 14 amino acids. Trimming stripped 2 bases from V and 1 base from J, with 8 bases between.

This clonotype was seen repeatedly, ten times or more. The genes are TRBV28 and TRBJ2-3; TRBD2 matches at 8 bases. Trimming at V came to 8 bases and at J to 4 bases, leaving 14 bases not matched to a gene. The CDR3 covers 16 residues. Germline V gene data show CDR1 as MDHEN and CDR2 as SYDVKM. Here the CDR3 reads CASSGGATEEADTQYF. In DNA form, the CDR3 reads TGTGCCAGCTCCGGGGGGGCAACTGAGGAAGCAGATACGCAGTATTTT.

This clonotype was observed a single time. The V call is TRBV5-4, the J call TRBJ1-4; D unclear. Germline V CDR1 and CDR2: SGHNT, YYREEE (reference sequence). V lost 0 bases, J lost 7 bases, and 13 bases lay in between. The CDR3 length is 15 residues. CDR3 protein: CASSLADSGSEKLFF. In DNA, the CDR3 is TGTGCCAGCAGCTTGGCCGATTCTGGGAGTGAAAAACTGTTTTTT.